These 3 T cell receptor beta chains were all obtained from the same sample, sequenced in a study of Graves' ophthalmopathy and Graves' hyperthyroidism. RNA transcripts provided the template for amplifying TCR beta CDR3 regions. The first round was an RT-PCR with HTBI primers, and the second round was a multiplex PCR. TCRdb re-called the multiplex PCR reads through MiXCR, storing one row per CDR3 protein. The sample consists of around 1.1 million distinct CDR3 sequences, about 35% of them appearing once. The sample taken for sequencing was peripheral blood or thyroid tissue (not recorded which). The receptors shown here come from an adult man with Graves' hyperthyroidism.

The chain employs TRBV9 and TRBJ2-7; D call uncertain. Germline V lookup: CDR1 SGDLS, CDR2 YYNGEE. The V end lost 2 bases, the J end lost 6 bases, and 12 bases lay between the germline ends. This CDR3 is built from 13 residues. CDR3 loop: CASSVSMIGEQYF. The CDR3 nucleotides read TGTGCCAGCAGCGTTTCTATGATCGGCGAGCAGTACTTC. Supplemented by reference TRBV9 and TRBJ2-7, the full variable domain reads DSGVTQTPKHLITATGQRVTLRCSPRSGDLSVYWYQQSLDQGLQFLIQYYNGEERAKGNILERFSAQQFPDLHSELNLSSLELGDSALYFCASSVSMIGEQYFGPGTRLTVT.

This clonotype showed up many times. V and J are TRBV12-3 or TRBV12-4 and TRBJ1-5, with D unresolved. The CDR3 consists of 14 residues. The V gene lost 3 bases and the J gene lost 7 bases, with 13 bases spanning the gap. CDR3 amino acids: CASSFRGGQQPQHF. The CDR3 region has the DNA TGTGCCAGCAGTTTCCGGGGAGGGCAACAGCCCCAGCATTTT.

The rearrangement links TRBV29-1 to TRBJ2-5, with 9 bases identical to TRBD1. This CDR3 has 14 residues. V trimming: 6 bases; J trimming: 7 bases; junction bases outside the gene matches: 12. The germline gives CDR1 SQVTM, CDR2 ANQGSEA. In DNA form, the CDR3 reads TGCAGCGTCCTCCGGGACAGGGCCGAAGGGACCCAGTACTTC. Translation: CSVLRDRAEGTQYF.